These 12 T cell receptor beta chains were sequenced from one sample in a study of identical twins listed by TCRdb under 2016. Receptor amplification or capture employed 5' RACE. Sequencing relied on an Illumina HiSeq 2000. TCRdb's own reprocessing of the public reads used fastp at Q25 and MiXCR and kept productive beta chains. Identical CDR3 protein sequences are pooled into one entry, listed with their most common genes and DNA. This sample has about 470,000 distinct CDR3 sequences in its table, and approximately 24% of those were observed once. About 2.7% of the sample is taken by the ten largest. These data also formed part of another study, on T cells expressing NK-cell markers.

The specimen was CD4+ T cells sorted from blood. These TCRs come from a woman aged 18-29 years in good health.

This clonotype has at least ten counts. The genes are TRBV12-3 or TRBV12-4 and TRBJ2-1, with D perhaps TRBD2 (6 bases). This CDR3 region has 14 residues. Between the trimmed V and J ends, which lost 2 bases and 10 bases, there was a span of 15 bases. CDR3 region: CASSLIRSGGEQFF. CDR3 nucleotide sequence: TGTGCCAGCAGTTTAATTAGGTCTGGGGGGGAGCAGTTCTTC.

The chain has TRBV10-1 and TRBJ2-1; 7 bases fit TRBD2. This CDR3 has 14 amino acids. The germline V gene encodes CDR1 WNHNN and CDR2 SYGVQD (reference sequence). With V trimmed by 4 bases and J by 10 bases, 10 bases remained unmatched. CDR3 nucleotide sequence: TGCGCCAGCAGTGCAGCCAGCTGGGGGGGAGAGCAGTTCTTC. Translating gives CASSAASWGGEQFF.

The chain links TRBV6-2 or TRBV6-3 to TRBJ2-7, with D unresolved. Trimming removed 3 bases from V and 1 base from J, with 7 bases in between. The CDR3 length is 13 residues. Germline V CDR1 and CDR2: MNHEY, SVGEGT. The CDR3 sequence: CASSYSRSYEQYF. The DNA for the CDR3 is TGTGCCAGCAGTTATAGCAGGTCCTACGAGCAGTACTTC.

The chain employs TRBV20-1 and TRBJ2-1; D gene uncertain. The germline V gene has CDR1 DFQATT and CDR2 SNEGSKA (reference sequence). This CDR3 spans 10 amino acids. Trimming left V 5 bases short and J 9 bases short, with 8 bases between. CDR3 in DNA: TGCAGTGCTTTAGCTCGTGAGCAGTTCTTC. This translates into CSALAREQFF.

There are a few counts of this clonotype. The chain links TRBV5-1 to TRBJ1-2, with D perhaps matching TRBD1 (5 bases). The CDR3 runs 15 residues. CDR1 and CDR2 (germline): SGHRS, YFSETQ. Trimming removed 4 bases from V and 4 bases from J, with 17 bases in between. The CDR3 DNA follows: TGCGCCAGCAGCCCCCAACCGGGACGGCCCTATGGCTACACCTTC. Its translation: CASSPQPGRPYGYTF.

This clonotype was seen repeatedly, ten times or more. The genes are TRBV27 and TRBJ2-7; no clear D gene. Trimming removed 2 bases from V and 6 bases from J, with 5 bases in between. This CDR3 has 11 residues. Per germline, CDR1 MNHEY and CDR2 SMNVEV (reference sequence). CDR3: CASSLVREQYF. CDR3 in DNA: TGTGCCAGCAGTTTAGTACGCGAGCAGTACTTC.

The genes are TRBV9 and TRBJ1-5, with TRBD1 matching over 7 bases. This CDR3 has 14 residues. Germline lookup yields CDR1 SGDLS and CDR2 YYNGEE. The V and J ends lost 0 bases and 7 bases, in that order; junction bases with no gene match: 4. CDR3 nucleotides: TGTGCCAGCAGCGTAGCGGGGGACAGACAGCCCCAGCATTTT. Translation: CASSVAGDRQPQHF.

As for this clonotype: Germline and junction disagree at one end, which may indicate a read error. V usage is TRBV12-3 or TRBV12-4 and J usage is TRBJ2-3, with 7 nucleotides matching TRBD2. CDR3 size: 15 residues. In nucleotides, the CDR3 is TGTGCCAGCAGATTAGGCGGGAGAAGTGCAGATACGCAGTATTTT. It is translated as CASRLGGRSADTQYF.

This clonotype was detected only a few times. The rearrangement uses TRBV6-5 and TRBJ1-1; 7 bases match TRBD1. Germline CDR1 and CDR2: MNHEY and SVGAGI. The CDR3 is 17 amino acids. J was trimmed by 0 bases and V by 3 bases; bases with no gene match: 10. The CDR3 DNA follows: TGTGCCAGCAGTTATGTAGGGGACAGATTATTGAACACTGAAGCTTTCTTT. It codes for CASSYVGDRLLNTEAFF.

The CDR3 loop is CASRDSSTQYF. The CDR3, as DNA: TGTGCCAGCAGAGACAGCAGCACGCAGTATTTT. This sequence joins TRBV6-5 and TRBJ2-3; D is perhaps TRBD1 (5 bases). The V gene's germline CDR1 is MNHEY and CDR2 SVGAGI. Trimming pared 6 bases from V and 9 bases from J, leaving 10 bases between. The CDR3 sequence is 11 residues long.

There are a few counts of this clonotype. This sequence joins TRBV20-1 and TRBJ2-3; D is possibly TRBD1 (5 bases). The length of the CDR3 is 14 residues. Trimming took 6 bases from V and 1 from J, leaving 14 bases between them. CDR1 DFQATT and CDR2 SNEGSKA come from the germline V gene (reference sequence). The CDR3 DNA reads as TGCAGTGCCGCAGGGTGGGGCGGCACAGATACGCAGTATTTT. It specifies CSAAGWGGTDTQYF.

The chain recombines TRBV5-1 with TRBJ2-3, with D tentatively TRBD2 (7 bases). Germline V CDR1 and CDR2: SGHRS, YFSETQ. V lost 2 bases to trimming and J lost 3 bases, with 13 bases between them. This CDR3 has 15 residues. The CDR3 loop is CASSFGRGATDTQYF. CDR3 sequence (DNA): TGCGCCAGCAGCTTCGGACGGGGGGCTACAGATACGCAGTATTTT. Variable domain in full (rest from reference TRBV5-1 and TRBJ2-3): KAGVTQTPRYLIKTRGQQVTLSCSPISGHRSVSWYQQTPGQGLQFLFEYFSETQRNKGNFPGRFSGRQFSNSRSEMNVSTLELGDSALYLCASSFGRGATDTQYFGPGTRLTVL.